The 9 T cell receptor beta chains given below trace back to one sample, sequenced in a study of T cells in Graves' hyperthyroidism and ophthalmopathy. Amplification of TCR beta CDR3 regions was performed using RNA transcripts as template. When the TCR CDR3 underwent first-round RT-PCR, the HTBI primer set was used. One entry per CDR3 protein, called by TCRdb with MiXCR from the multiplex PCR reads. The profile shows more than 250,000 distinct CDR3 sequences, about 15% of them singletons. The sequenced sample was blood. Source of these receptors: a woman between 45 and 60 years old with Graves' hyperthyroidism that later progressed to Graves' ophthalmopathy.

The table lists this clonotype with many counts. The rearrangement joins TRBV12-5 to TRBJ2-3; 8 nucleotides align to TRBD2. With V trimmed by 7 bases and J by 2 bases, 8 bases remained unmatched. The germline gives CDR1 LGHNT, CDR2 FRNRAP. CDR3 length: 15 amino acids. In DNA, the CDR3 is TGTGCTAGTGCCCCCTTAGCGGGGAACACAGATACGCAGTATTTT. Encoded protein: CASAPLAGNTDTQYF.

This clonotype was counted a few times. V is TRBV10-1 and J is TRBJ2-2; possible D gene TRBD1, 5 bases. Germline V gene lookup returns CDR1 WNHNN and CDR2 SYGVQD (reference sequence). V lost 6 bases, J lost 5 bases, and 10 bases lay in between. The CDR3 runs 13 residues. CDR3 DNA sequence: TGCGCCAGCAGCACTACAGGAACCGGGGAGCTGTTTTTT. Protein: CASSTTGTGELFF.

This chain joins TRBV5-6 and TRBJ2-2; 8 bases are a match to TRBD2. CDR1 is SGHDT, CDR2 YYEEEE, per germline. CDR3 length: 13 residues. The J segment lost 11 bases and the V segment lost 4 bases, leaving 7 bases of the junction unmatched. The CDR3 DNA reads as TGTGCCAGCAGCCCTCGGGGGGGGAGTGAGCTGTTTTTT. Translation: CASSPRGGSELFF.

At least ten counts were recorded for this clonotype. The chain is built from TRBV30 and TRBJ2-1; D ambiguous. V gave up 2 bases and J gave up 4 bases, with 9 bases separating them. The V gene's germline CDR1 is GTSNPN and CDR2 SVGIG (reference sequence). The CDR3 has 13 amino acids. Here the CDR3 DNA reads TGTGCCTGGAGTTTACAGAGTTACAATGAGCAGTTCTTC. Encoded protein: CAWSLQSYNEQFF.

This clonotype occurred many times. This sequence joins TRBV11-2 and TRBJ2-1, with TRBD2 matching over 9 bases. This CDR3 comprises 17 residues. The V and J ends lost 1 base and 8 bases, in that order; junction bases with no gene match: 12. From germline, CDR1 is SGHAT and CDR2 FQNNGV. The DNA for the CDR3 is TGTGCCAGCAGCTTAGTGGATGGGACTAGCATCCCCCATGAGCAGTTCTTC. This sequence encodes CASSLVDGTSIPHEQFF.

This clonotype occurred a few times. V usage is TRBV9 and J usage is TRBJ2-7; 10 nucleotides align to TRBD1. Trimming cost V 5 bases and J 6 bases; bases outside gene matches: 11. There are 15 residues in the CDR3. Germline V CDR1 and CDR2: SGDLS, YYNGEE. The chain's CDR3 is CASSQSSGQGGEQYF. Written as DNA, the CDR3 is TGTGCCAGCAGTCAGTCTTCCGGACAGGGGGGCGAGCAGTACTTC.

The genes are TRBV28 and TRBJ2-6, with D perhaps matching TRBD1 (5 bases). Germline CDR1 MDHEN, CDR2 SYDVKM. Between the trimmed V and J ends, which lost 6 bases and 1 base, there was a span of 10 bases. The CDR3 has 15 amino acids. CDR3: CASSSRVSGANVLTF. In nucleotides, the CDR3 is TGTGCCAGCAGCTCCAGGGTATCTGGGGCCAACGTCCTGACTTTC.

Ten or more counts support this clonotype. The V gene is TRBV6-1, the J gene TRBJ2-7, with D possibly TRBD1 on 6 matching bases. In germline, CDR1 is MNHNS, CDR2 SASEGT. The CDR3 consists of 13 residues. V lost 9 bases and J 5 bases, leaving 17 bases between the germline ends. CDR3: CASATGINDEQYF. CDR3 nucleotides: TGTGCCAGTGCTACAGGGATCAACGACGAGCAGTACTTC.

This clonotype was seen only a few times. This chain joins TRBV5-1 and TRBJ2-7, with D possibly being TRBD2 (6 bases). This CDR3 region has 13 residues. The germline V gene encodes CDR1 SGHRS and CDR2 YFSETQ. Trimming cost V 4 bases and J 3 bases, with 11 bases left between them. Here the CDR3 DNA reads TGCGCCAGCAGCGTTAGCGGAGACTACGAGCAGTACTTC. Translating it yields CASSVSGDYEQYF. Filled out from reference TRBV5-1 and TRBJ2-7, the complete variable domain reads KAGVTQTPRYLIKTRGQQVTLSCSPISGHRSVSWYQQTPGQGLQFLFEYFSETQRNKGNFPGRFSGRQFSNSRSEMNVSTLELGDSALYLCASSVSGDYEQYFGPGTRLTVT.